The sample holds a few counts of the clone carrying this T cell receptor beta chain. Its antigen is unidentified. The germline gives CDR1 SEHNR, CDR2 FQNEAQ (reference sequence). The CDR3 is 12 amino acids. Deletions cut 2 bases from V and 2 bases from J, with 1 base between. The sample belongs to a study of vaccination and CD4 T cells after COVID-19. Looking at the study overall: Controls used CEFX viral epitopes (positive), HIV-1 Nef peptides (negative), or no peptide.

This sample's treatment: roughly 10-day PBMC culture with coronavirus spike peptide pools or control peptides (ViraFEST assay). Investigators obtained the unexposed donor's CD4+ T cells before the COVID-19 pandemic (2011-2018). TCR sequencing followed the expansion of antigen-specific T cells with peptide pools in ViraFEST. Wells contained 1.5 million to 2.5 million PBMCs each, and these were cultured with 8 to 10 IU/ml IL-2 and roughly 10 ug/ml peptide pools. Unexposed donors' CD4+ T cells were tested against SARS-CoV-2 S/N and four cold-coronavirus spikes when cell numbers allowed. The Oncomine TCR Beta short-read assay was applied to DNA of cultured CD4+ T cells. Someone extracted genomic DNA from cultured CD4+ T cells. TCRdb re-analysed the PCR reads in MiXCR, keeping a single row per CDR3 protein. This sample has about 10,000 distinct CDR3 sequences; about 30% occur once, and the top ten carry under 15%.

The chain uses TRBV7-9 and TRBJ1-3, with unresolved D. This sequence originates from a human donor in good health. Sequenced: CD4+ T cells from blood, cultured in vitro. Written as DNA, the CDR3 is TGTGCCAGCAGCTTAACTGGAAACACCATATATTTT. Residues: CASSLTGNTIYF.